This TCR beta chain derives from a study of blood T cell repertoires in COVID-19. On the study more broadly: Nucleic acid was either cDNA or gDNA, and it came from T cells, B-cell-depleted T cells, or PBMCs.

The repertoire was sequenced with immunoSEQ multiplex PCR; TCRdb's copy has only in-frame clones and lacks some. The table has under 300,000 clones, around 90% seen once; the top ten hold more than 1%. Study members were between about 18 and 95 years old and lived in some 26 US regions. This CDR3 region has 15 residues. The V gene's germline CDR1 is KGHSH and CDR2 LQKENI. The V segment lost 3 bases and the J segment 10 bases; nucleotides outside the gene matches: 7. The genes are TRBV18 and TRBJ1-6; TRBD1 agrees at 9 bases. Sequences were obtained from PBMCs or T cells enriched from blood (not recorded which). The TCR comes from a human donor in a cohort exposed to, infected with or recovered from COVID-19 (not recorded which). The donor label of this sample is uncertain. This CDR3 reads CASSPLDRGNSPLHF. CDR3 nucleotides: TGTGCCAGCTCACCGTTAGACAGGGGGAACTCACCCCTCCACTTT.